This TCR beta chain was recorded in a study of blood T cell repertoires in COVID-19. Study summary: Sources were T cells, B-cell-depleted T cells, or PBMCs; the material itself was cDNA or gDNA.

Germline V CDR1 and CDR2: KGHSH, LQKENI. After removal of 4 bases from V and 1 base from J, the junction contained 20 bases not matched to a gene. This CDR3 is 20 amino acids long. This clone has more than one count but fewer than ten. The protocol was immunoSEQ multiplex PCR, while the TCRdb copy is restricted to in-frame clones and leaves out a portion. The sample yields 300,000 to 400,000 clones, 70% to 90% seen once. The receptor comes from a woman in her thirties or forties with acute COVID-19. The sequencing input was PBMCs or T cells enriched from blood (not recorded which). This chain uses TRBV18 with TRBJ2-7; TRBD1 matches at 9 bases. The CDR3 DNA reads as TGTGCCAGCTCACTACTAACAGCACCGCTGGGACAGGGAGCTTCCTACGAGCAGTACTTC. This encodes CASSLLTAPLGQGASYEQYF.